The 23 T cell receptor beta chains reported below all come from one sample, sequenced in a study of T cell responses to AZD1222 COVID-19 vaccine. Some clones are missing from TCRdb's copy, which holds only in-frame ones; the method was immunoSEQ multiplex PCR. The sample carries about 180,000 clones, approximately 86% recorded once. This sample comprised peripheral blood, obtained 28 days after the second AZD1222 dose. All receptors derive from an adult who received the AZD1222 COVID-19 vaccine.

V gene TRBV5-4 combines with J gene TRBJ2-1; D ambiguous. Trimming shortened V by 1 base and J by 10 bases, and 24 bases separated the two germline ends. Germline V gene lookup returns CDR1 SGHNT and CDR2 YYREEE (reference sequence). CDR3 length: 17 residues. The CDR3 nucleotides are TGTGCCAGCAGCTTGCCCCCAGGAGCCAACCCCCCCCCGGAGCAGTTCTTC. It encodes CASSLPPGANPPPEQFF. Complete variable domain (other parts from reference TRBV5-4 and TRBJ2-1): ETGVTQSPTHLIKTRGQQVTLRCSSQSGHNTVSWYQQALGQGPQFIFQYYREEENGRGNFPPRFSGLQFPNYSSELNVNALELDDSALYLCASSLPPGANPPPEQFFGPGTRLTVL.

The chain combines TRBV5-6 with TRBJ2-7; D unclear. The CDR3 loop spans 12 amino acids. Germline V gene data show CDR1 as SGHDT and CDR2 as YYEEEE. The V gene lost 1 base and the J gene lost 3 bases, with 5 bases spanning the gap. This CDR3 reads CASSLYNYEQYF. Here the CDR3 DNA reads TGTGCCAGCAGCTTGTACAACTACGAGCAGTACTTC.

The DNA for the CDR3 is TGTGCCAGCAACTTAGCGGGGGGGAGCACAGATACGCAGTATTTT. It codes for CASNLAGGSTDTQYF. The V gene is TRBV2, the J gene TRBJ2-3; 11 bases agree with TRBD2. CDR3 size: 15 residues. V was pared by 7 bases and J by 0 bases, with 3 bases of the junction left unmatched. CDR1 is SNHLY, CDR2 FYNNEI, per germline.

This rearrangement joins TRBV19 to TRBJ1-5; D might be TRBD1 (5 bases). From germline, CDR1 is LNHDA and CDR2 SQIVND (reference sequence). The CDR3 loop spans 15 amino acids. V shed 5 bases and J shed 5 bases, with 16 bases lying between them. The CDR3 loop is CASSLYQGGDQPQHF. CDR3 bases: TGTGCCAGTAGTTTATACCAGGGTGGGGATCAGCCCCAGCATTTT.

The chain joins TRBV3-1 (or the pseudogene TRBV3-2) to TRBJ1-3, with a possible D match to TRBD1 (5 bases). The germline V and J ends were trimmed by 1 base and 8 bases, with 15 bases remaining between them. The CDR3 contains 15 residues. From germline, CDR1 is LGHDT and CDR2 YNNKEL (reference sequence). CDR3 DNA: TGTGCCAGCAGCCAAGGGGACCAGGGACCGGACACCATATATTTT. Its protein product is CASSQGDQGPDTIYF.

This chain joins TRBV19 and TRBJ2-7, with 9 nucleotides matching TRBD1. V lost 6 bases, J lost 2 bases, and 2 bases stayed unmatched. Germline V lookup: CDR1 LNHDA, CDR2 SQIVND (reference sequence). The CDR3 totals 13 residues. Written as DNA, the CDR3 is TGTGCCAGTAGGGACAGGGGAACCTACGAGCAGTACTTC. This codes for CASRDRGTYEQYF.

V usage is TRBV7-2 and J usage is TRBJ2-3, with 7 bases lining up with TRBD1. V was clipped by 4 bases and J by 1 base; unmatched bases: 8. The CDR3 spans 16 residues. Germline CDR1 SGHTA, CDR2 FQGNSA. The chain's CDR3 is CASSWDSELGTDTQYF. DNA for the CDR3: TGTGCCAGCAGCTGGGACAGCGAGTTGGGCACAGATACGCAGTATTTT.

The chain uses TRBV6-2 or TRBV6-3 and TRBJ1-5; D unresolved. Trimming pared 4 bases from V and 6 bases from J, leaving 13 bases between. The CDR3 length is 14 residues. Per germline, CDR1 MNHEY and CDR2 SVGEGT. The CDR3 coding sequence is TGTGCCAGCAGTTTCGTACGGCGAGGTCAGCCCCAGCATTTT. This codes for CASSFVRRGQPQHF.

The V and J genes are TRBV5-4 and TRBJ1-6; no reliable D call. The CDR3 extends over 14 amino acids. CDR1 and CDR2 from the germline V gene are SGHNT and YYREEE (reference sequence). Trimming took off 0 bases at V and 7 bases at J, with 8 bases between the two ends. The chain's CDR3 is CASSLGQINSPLHF. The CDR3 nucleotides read TGTGCCAGCAGCTTGGGGCAGATAAATTCACCCCTCCACTTT. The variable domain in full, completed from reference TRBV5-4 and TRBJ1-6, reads ETGVTQSPTHLIKTRGQQVTLRCSSQSGHNTVSWYQQALGQGPQFIFQYYREEENGRGNFPPRFSGLQFPNYSSELNVNALELDDSALYLCASSLGQINSPLHFGNGTRLTVT.

The CDR3 DNA reads TGTGCCAGTAGTATCACAGGGTACAATCAGCCCCAGCATTTT. It encodes CASSITGYNQPQHF. J is TRBJ1-5 and V is TRBV19; D is perhaps TRBD1 (6 bases). The CDR3 runs to 14 residues. Germline loops: CDR1 LNHDA, CDR2 SQIVND (reference sequence). Trimming took off 3 bases at V and 3 bases at J, with 9 bases between the two ends.

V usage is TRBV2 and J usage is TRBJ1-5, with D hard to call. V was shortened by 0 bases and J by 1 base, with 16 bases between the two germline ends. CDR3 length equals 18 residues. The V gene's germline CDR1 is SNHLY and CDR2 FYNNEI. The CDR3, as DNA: TGTGCCAGCAGTGAAGCGCTTCTGGCAGGTATAAGCAATCAGCCCCAGCATTTT. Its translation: CASSEALLAGISNQPQHF.

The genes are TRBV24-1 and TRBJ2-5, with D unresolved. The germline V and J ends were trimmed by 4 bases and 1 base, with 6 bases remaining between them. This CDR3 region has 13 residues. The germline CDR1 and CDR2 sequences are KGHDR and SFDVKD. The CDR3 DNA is TGTGCCACCAGTGACGCGGTCCAAGAGACCCAGTACTTC. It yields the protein CATSDAVQETQYF.

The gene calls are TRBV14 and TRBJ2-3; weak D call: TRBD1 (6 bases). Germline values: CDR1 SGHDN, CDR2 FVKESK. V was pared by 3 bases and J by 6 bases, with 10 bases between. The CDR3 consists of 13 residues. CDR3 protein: CASSQDQGDTQYF. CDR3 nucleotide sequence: TGTGCCAGCAGCCAGGATCAGGGGGATACGCAGTATTTT.

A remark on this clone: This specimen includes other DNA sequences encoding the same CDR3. The CDR3 bases are TGTGCCAGCAGCGGGACAGGGGGGAACTATGGCTACACCTTC. It translates to CASSGTGGNYGYTF. The rearrangement links TRBV9 to TRBJ1-2; 10 bases are a match to TRBD1. The CDR3 covers 14 residues. Germline CDR1 reads SGDLS; CDR2 reads YYNGEE. The J segment lost 2 bases and the V segment lost 3 bases, leaving 1 base of the junction unmatched. The whole variable domain, filled in from reference TRBV9 and TRBJ1-2, reads DSGVTQTPKHLITATGQRVTLRCSPRSGDLSVYWYQQSLDQGLQFLIQYYNGEERAKGNILERFSAQQFPDLHSELNLSSLELGDSALYFCASSGTGGNYGYTFGSGTRLTVV.

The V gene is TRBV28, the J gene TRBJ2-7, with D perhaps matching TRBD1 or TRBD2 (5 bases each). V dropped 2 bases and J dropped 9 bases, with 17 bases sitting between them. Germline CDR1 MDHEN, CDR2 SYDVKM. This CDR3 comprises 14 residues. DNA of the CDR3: TGTGCCAGCAGTTTAGGACAAGATGGTGGGGGGCAGTACTTC. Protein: CASSLGQDGGGQYF. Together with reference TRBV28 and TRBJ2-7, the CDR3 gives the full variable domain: DVKVTQSSRYLVKRTGEKVFLECVQDMDHENMFWYRQDPGLGLRLIYFSYDVKMKEKGDIPEGYSVSREKKERFSLILESASTNQTSMYLCASSLGQDGGGQYFGPGTRLTVT.

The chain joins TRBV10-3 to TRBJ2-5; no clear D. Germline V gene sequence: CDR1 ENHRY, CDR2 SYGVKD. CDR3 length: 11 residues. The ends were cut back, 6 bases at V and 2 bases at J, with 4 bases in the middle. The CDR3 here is CAIRAQETQYF. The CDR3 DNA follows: TGTGCCATCAGAGCTCAAGAGACCCAGTACTTC.

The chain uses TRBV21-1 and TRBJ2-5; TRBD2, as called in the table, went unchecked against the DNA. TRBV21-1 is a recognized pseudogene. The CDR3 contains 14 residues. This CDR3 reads CARKRTSGEETQYF. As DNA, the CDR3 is TGTGCCAGGAAAAGGACTAGCGGAGAGGAGACCCAGTACTTC.

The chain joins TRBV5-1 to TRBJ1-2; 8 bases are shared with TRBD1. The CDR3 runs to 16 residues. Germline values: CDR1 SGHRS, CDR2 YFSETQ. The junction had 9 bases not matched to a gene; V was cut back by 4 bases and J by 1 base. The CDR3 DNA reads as TGCGCCAGCAGCAGTGGACAGGGCAGTTTTAACTATGGCTACACCTTC. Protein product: CASSSGQGSFNYGYTF.

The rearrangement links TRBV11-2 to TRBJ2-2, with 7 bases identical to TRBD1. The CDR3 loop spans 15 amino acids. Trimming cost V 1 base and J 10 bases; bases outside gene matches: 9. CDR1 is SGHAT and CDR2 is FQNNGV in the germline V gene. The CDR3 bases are TGTGCCAGCAGCTTAGTACAGGGGTCGATTGTGGAGCTGTTTTTT. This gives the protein CASSLVQGSIVELFF.

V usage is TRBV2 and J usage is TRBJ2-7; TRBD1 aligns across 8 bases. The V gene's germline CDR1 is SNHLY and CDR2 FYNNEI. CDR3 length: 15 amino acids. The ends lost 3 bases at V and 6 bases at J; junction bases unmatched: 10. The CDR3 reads CASSDRGHLVGEQYF. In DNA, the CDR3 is TGTGCCAGCAGTGACAGGGGGCACCTGGTCGGCGAGCAGTACTTC.

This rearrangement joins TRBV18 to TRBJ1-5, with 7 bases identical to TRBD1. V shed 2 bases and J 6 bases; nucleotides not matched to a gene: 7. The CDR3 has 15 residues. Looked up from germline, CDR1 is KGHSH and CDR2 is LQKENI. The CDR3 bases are TGTGCCAGCTCACCAGGGGGACAGTTCGGTCAGCCCCAGCATTTT. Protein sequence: CASSPGGQFGQPQHF.

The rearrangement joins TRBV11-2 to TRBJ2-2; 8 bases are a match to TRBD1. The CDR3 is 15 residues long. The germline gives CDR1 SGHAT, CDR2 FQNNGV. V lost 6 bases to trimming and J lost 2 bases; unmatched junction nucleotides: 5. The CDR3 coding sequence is TGTGCCAGCAGGAAGTCAGGGGGCAACACCGGGGAGCTGTTTTTT. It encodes CASRKSGGNTGELFF.

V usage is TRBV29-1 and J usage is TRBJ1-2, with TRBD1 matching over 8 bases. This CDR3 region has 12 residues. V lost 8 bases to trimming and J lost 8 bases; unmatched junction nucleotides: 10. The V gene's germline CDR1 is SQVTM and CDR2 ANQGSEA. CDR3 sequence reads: CSFVTGGEGYTF. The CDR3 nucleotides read TGCAGCTTTGTTACAGGGGGAGAAGGCTACACCTTC.